This T cell receptor (beta chain) appears in the sequencing data of a study of blood T cell repertoires in COVID-19. The CDR3 loop spans 18 amino acids. Germline V CDR1 and CDR2: SGHRS, YFSETQ. Trimming took 2 bases from V and 0 from J; bases not matched to a gene: 10. The authors' processing: Reference gene primer amplification in the assay estimated nucleated cell counts. Method: immunoSEQ multiplex PCR; TCRdb's copy keeps in-frame clones and lacks some. V and J calls and clone size are given by that table; D and trimming were obtained from the DNA. Among some 340,000 clones listed, roughly 90% were seen once.

The specimen sequenced was PBMCs or T cells enriched from blood (not recorded which). The receptor was derived from a woman aged 25-40 years who had been exposed to COVID-19. V gene TRBV5-1 combines with J gene TRBJ1-2, with 10 bases lining up with TRBD1. CDR3 residues: CASSFRQGATSTNYGYTF. The CDR3 DNA reads as TGCGCCAGCAGCTTTAGACAGGGGGCGACATCAACTAACTATGGCTACACCTTC.